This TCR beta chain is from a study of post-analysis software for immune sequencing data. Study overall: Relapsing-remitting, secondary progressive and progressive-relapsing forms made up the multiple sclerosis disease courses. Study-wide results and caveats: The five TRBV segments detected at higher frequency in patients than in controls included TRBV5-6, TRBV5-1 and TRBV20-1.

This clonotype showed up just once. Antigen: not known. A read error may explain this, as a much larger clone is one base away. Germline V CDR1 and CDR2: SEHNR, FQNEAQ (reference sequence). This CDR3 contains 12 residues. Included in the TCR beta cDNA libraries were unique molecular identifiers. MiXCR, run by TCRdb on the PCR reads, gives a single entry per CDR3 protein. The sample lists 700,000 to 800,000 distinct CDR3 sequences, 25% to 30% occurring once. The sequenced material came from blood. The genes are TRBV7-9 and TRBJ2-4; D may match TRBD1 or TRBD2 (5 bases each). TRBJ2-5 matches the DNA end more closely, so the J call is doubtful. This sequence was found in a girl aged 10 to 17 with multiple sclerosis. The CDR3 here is CSSSLGTETQYF. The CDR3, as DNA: TGTTCCAGCAGCTTAGGGACAGAGACCCAGTACTTC.